This T cell receptor (beta chain) is drawn from a study of cytomegalovirus exposure and HLA in healthy donors. The repertoire was sequenced with immunoSEQ multiplex PCR; TCRdb's copy has only in-frame clones and lacks some. Of about 63,000 clones listed, about 95% are singletons. The count of this clone is one. Trimming took 4 bases from V and 7 from J, leaving 15 bases between them. The germline CDR1 and CDR2 sequences are SGHTS and YDEGEE. This CDR3 spans 13 amino acids. V is TRBV5-8 and J is TRBJ2-7; weak D call: TRBD1 (5 bases). Sequenced input: PBMCs. This receptor was obtained from a young woman in good health and CMV-seropositive. CDR3 loop: CASSQGLMEEQYF. Here the CDR3 DNA reads TGTGCCAGCAGCCAGGGCCTGATGGAAGAGCAGTACTTC.